This TCR beta chain was recorded in a study of OX40 agonist ivuxolimab in advanced cancers. Study summary: Each patient was given ivuxolimab into a vein every 2 weeks, at 0.01 to 10 mg/kg. Among those treated, three patients had partial responses, one with hepatocellular carcinoma and two with cutaneous melanoma.

Repertoires were generated with immunoSEQ multiplex PCR, while TCRdb's copy carries only in-frame clones and drops some. This repertoire shows approximately 82,000 clones, about 85% found once; its top ten account for around 2.5%. This clone appeared a single time. The antigen is undetermined. Per the germline V gene, CDR1 is MNHNS and CDR2 is SASEGT. Trimming took off 6 bases at V and 3 bases at J, with 9 bases between the two ends. This CDR3 is 13 amino acids long. Study-level points and caveats: Some nonresponders also had low normalized T-cell clonal expansion. Researchers report that CD8+ T cells had, on average, more expanded clones than CD4+.

The specimen comprised CD4+ or CD8+ T cells sorted from blood, sampled in a trial of the OX40 agonist ivuxolimab. The chain joins TRBV6-1 to TRBJ1-5; no definite D call. The receptor was isolated from an adult with an advanced solid tumor such as melanoma, head and neck, liver or kidney cancer. CDR3 DNA: TGTGCCAGCAGGGTAGAGAACAATCAGCCCCAGCATTTT. Protein product: CASRVENNQPQHF.